This T cell receptor (beta chain) comes out of a study of blood T cells in healthy people across ages. Background on the study: Through template switching, about one barcoded beta molecule was captured per two T cells, as measured in model experiments. Notes on the study in general: Bulk PBMC profiling left naive and antigen-experienced comparisons inconclusive.

Note on this clonotype: The antigen is undetermined.

The total RNA that was extracted per sample amounted to at least 5 micrograms. The CDR3 extends over 13 amino acids. The germline V gene encodes CDR1 DFQATT and CDR2 SNEGSKA (reference sequence). V lost 4 bases to trimming and J lost 5 bases, with 12 bases between them. A sample-barcoded 5' primer and a J-beta primer mix were used in a second PCR of roughly 6 to 11 cycles. One entry per CDR3 protein results from TCRdb running MiXCR on the 5' RACE reads. The sample has around 1,000,000 distinct CDR3 sequences; 20% to 25% are singletons. These data were also reused for a study on T cells of mothers and their children.

The sequenced material came from blood. The source is a girl aged 2-10 years in good health. V gene TRBV20-1 combines with J gene TRBJ2-1; D remains unclear. In DNA, the CDR3 is TGCAGTGCTAATGCGGCAAACCACAATGAGCAGTTCTTC. This codes for CSANAANHNEQFF.